This entry concerns a single T cell receptor beta chain. Amplified regions were TCR beta CDR3 sequences from RNA transcripts. In the first-round RT-PCR of the TCR CDR3, the HTBI primer set was used. TCRdb reanalysed the multiplex PCR reads using MiXCR and keeps one entry per CDR3 protein. This sample yields 450,000 to 500,000 distinct CDR3 sequences, of which 22% are seen a single time; about 49% belongs to the top ten. The sample is drawn from a study of T cells in Graves' hyperthyroidism and ophthalmopathy. Germline V gives CDR1 KGHSH, CDR2 LQKENI. The V end was cut by 1 base, the J end by 14 bases, with 12 bases between. CDR3 size: 12 residues.

Sequenced input: blood. The chain employs TRBV18 and TRBJ2-1; D is perhaps TRBD1 (6 bases). This clonotype originated in a woman in her 70s with Graves' ophthalmopathy. The CDR3 reads CASSPRQVEKFF. The DNA for the CDR3 is TGTGCCAGCTCACCACGACAGGTGGAGAAGTTCTTC. Filled out from reference TRBV18 and TRBJ2-1, the complete variable domain reads NAGVMQNPRHLVRRRGQEARLRCSPMKGHSHVYWYRQLPEEGLKFMVYLQKENIIDESGMPKERFSAEFPKEGPSILRIQQVVRGDSAAYFCASSPRQVEKFFGPGTRLTVL.